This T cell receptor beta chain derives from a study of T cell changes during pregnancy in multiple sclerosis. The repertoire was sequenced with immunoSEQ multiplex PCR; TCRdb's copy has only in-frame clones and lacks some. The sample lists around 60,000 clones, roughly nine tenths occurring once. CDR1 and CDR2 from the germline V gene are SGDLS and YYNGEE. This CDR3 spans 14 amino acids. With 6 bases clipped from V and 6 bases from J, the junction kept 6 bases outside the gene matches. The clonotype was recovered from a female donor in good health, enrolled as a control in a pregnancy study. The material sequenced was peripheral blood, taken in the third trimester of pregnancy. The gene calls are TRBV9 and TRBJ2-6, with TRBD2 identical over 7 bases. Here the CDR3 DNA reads TGTGCCAGCACCCCGGGGGGTCTGGCCAACGTCCTGACTTTC. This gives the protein CASTPGGLANVLTF.